The source of this TCR beta chain is a study of cytotoxic CD8 clonotypes in ibrutinib-treated CLL. Across the study: With a range of 6 to 36, the median treatment time before response samples were taken was roughly 12 months.

In the case of this clone: Antigen specificity is unknown.

Looked up from germline, CDR1 is MDHEN and CDR2 is SYDVKM. This CDR3 region has 18 residues. The V and J ends lost 3 bases and 6 bases respectively, with 24 bases between them. Assay used: immunoSEQ multiplex PCR; TCRdb lists only in-frame clones, some missing. The table lists around 140,000 clones, around 81% of them singletons. Genomic DNA (around 2 micrograms) was obtained from cryopreserved PBMCs for construction of TCR beta libraries. Findings and caveats of the study: Once treatment began, public clonotypes, which were uncommon, contracted or stayed stable. Baseline levels of clonality went above those of age-matched healthy donors and moved with circulating CD8+ T-cell counts.

This sequence originates from a human donor with chronic lymphocytic leukemia. This rearrangement joins TRBV28 to TRBJ1-5; a weak D match, TRBD1 (6 bases). Here the sequenced sample was PBMCs, taken after 36 months of ibrutinib treatment. The CDR3 region is CASSFVGGALNLGQPQHF. The CDR3 nucleotides are TGTGCCAGCAGTTTTGTGGGGGGCGCTCTGAATCTGGGTCAGCCCCAGCATTTT.